These 24 T cell receptor beta chains were all obtained from the same sample, sequenced in a study of cytomegalovirus exposure and HLA in healthy donors. Use of 60 Vbeta and 13 Jbeta primers characterized the PCR. Measured with immunoSEQ multiplex PCR; TCRdb has only the in-frame clones, and not every one. This sample has tens of thousands of clones, with 70% to 90% found just once. Sequencing was done on a sample of PBMCs. Receptors were obtained from a man younger than 35 in good health and CMV-seronegative.

This clone was observed once. This chain joins TRBV6-4 and TRBJ2-3; D might be TRBD1 (5 bases). The germline gives CDR1 MRHNA, CDR2 SNTAGT. Trimming took 8 bases from V and 5 from J, leaving 14 bases between them. This CDR3 contains 13 residues. The CDR3 sequence: CASGEQERDTQYF. CDR3 bases: TGTGCCAGCGGCGAACAGGAACGAGATACGCAGTATTTT.

The gene calls are TRBV7-3 and TRBJ2-5; D perhaps matches TRBD2 (5 bases). This CDR3 contains 13 residues. Germline CDR1 and CDR2: SGHTA and FQGTGA. V lost 8 bases and J 4 bases, leaving 14 bases between the germline ends. CDR3 nucleotide sequence: TGTGCCAGCTCCACTGCGGGTCGAGAGACCCAGTACTTC. Its translation: CASSTAGRETQYF.

The rearrangement links TRBV28 to TRBJ2-7, with a weak D call TRBD1 (6 bases). Trimming took off 3 bases at V and 3 bases at J, with 12 bases between the two ends. Germline lookup yields CDR1 MDHEN and CDR2 SYDVKM. This CDR3 comprises 14 residues. The CDR3 is CASSFPADSYEQYF. CDR3 DNA: TGTGCCAGCAGTTTCCCCGCGGACAGCTACGAGCAGTACTTC.

DNA for the CDR3: TGTGCCAGCAGCCAAGAGACTCGGAACACTGAAGCTTTCTTT. It yields the protein CASSQETRNTEAFF. The chain has TRBV14 and TRBJ1-1; unclear D gene. Deletions cut 0 bases from V and 1 base from J, with 6 bases between. Germline-derived CDR1 and CDR2 are SGHDN and FVKESK. This CDR3 spans 14 amino acids.

The chain is built from TRBV4-3 and TRBJ2-7, with D possibly TRBD1 on 6 matching bases. The CDR3 is 17 amino acids. Deletions cut 3 bases from V and 4 bases from J, with 22 bases between. CDR1 is LGHNA, CDR2 YSLEER, per germline. The CDR3 sequence is CASSQAVPGASLYEQYF. CDR3 in DNA: TGCGCCAGCAGCCAGGCGGTCCCAGGGGCCTCCCTATACGAGCAGTACTTC.

The V call is TRBV28, the J call TRBJ1-1; 9 bases line up with TRBD1. This CDR3 is 15 amino acids long. The junction had 13 bases not matched to a gene; V was cut back by 6 bases and J by 8 bases. Germline V CDR1 and CDR2: MDHEN, SYDVKM. The CDR3 reads CASRPNLGTGQEAFF. Here the CDR3 DNA reads TGTGCCAGCAGACCGAACTTGGGGACAGGGCAAGAAGCTTTCTTT.

V is TRBV5-1 and J is TRBJ2-1; D is uncertain. Germline loops: CDR1 SGHRS, CDR2 YFSETQ. The CDR3 contains 15 residues. The ends were cut back, 0 bases at V and 5 bases at J, with 12 bases in the middle. CDR3 region: CASSLVFGDNNEQFF. The CDR3 DNA is TGCGCCAGCAGCTTGGTATTCGGAGATAACAATGAGCAGTTCTTC.

V usage is TRBV2 and J usage is TRBJ2-7; maybe TRBD1 (6 bases). Trimming cost V 2 bases and J 0 bases, with 8 bases left between them. Germline-derived CDR1 and CDR2 are SNHLY and FYNNEI. The CDR3 has 14 amino acids. DNA of the CDR3: TGTGCCAGCAGTGAACAGGGGAGCTCCTACGAGCAGTACTTC. It is translated as CASSEQGSSYEQYF.

V is TRBV7-2 and J is TRBJ1-5; TRBD1 matches at 10 bases. V gave up 3 bases and J gave up 8 bases; unmatched junction bases: 10. Looked up from germline, CDR1 is SGHTA and CDR2 is FQGNSA. The length of the CDR3 is 16 residues. CDR3 loop: CASSLTGTGAGEPQHF. CDR3 DNA sequence: TGTGCCAGCAGCTTGACCGGGACAGGGGCCGGGGAGCCCCAGCATTTT.

The J gene is TRBJ1-6, the V gene TRBV7-2; TRBD1 matches at 9 bases. This CDR3 has 14 residues. Germline V gene sequence: CDR1 SGHTA, CDR2 FQGNSA. The junction had 7 bases not matched to a gene; V was cut back by 1 base and J by 15 bases. CDR3: CASSLDRGPAGLHF. As DNA, the CDR3 is TGTGCCAGCAGCTTAGACAGGGGGCCCGCAGGCCTCCACTTT.

CDR3 sequence reads: CSVEGPTGAYGYTF. The CDR3 coding sequence is TGCAGCGTTGAAGGTCCGACAGGGGCCTATGGCTACACCTTC. The V call is TRBV29-1, the J call TRBJ1-2, with 8 bases identical to TRBD1. CDR3 length: 14 residues. From germline, CDR1 is SQVTM and CDR2 ANQGSEA. Germline trimming cut 1 base from V and 4 bases from J; bases unmatched to any gene: 5.

V and J are TRBV10-3 and TRBJ1-6; D not certain. The CDR3 has 15 amino acids. Germline V lookup: CDR1 ENHRY, CDR2 SYGVKD. Trimming removed 2 bases at V and 4 bases at J, with 9 bases between. The CDR3 sequence is CAISELSGYNSPLHF. The CDR3 bases are TGTGCCATCAGTGAGCTGTCGGGGTATAATTCACCCCTCCACTTT.

V usage is TRBV9 and J usage is TRBJ1-1; D is unclear. CDR3 length: 14 residues. V lost 2 bases, J lost 1 base, and 9 bases lay in between. Germline CDR1 reads SGDLS; CDR2 reads YYNGEE. Here the CDR3 reads CASSVDSANTEAFF. As DNA, the CDR3 is TGTGCCAGCAGCGTTGACTCAGCGAACACTGAAGCTTTCTTT.

This chain links TRBV2 with TRBJ2-6; 16 nucleotides agree with TRBD2. Trimming took 9 bases from V and 4 from J; bases not matched to a gene: 9. The CDR3 sequence is 18 residues long. The germline CDR1 and CDR2 sequences are SNHLY and FYNNEI. CDR3 coding DNA: TGTGCCAGTTTTTTGGGACTAGCGGGAGGGACCGGGGCCAACGTCCTGACTTTC. Protein sequence: CASFLGLAGGTGANVLTF. Using reference TRBV2 and TRBJ2-6 for the parts outside the CDR3, the full variable domain is EPEVTQTPSHQVTQMGQEVILRCVPISNHLYFYWYRQILGQKVEFLVSFYNNEISEKSEIFDDQFSVERPDGSNFTLKIRSTKLEDSAMYFCASFLGLAGGTGANVLTFGAGSRLTVL.

The V gene is TRBV28, the J gene TRBJ2-7; tentatively, D is TRBD1 (6 bases). There are 14 residues in the CDR3. Germline lookup yields CDR1 MDHEN and CDR2 SYDVKM. The germline V and J ends were trimmed by 6 bases and 3 bases, with 15 bases remaining between them. As DNA, the CDR3 is TGTGCCAGCAGCCAGGGGACACCCGTCTACGAGCAGTACTTC. Its translation is CASSQGTPVYEQYF.

The rearrangement joins TRBV30 to TRBJ1-1; 8 bases match TRBD1. Germline lookup yields CDR1 GTSNPN and CDR2 SVGIG (reference sequence). J gave up 6 bases and V 3 bases, and 12 bases lay outside the gene matches. This CDR3 has 15 amino acids. The DNA for the CDR3 is TGTGCCTGGAGCGCCACAGGGGGTCCTGTCGCTGAAGCTTTCTTT. Translation gives CAWSATGGPVAEAFF.

The chain couples TRBV7-2 to TRBJ1-4, with D unclear. Germline assignment: CDR1 SGHTA and CDR2 FQGNSA. CDR3 length equals 15 residues. Trimming took off 2 bases at V and 6 bases at J, with 13 bases between the two ends. In DNA form, the CDR3 reads TGTGCCAGCAGCTTAAGGAGGAAGTCGGATGAAAAACTGTTTTTT. The encoded protein is CASSLRRKSDEKLFF. Full variable domain (remainder filled in from reference TRBV7-2 and TRBJ1-4): GAGVSQSPSNKVTEKGKDVELRCDPISGHTALYWYRQSLGQGLEFLIYFQGNSAPDKSGLPSDRFSAERTGGSVSTLTIQRTQQEDSAVYLCASSLRRKSDEKLFFGSGTQLSVL.

The chain recombines TRBV29-1 with TRBJ2-6; D uncertain. With 4 bases removed from V and 6 bases from J, the gap between germline ends came to 7 bases. In germline, CDR1 is SQVTM, CDR2 ANQGSEA. The CDR3 runs 12 residues. CDR3 sequence: CSVVYSANVLTF. In nucleotides, the CDR3 is TGCAGCGTTGTTTATTCGGCCAACGTCCTGACTTTC.

This chain connects TRBV19 to TRBJ2-7; TRBD1 matches at 10 bases. This CDR3 comprises 16 residues. The germline gives CDR1 LNHDA, CDR2 SQIVND (reference sequence). J lost 4 bases, V lost 1 base, and 7 bases had no gene match. The CDR3: CASSIATRDRGYEQYF. CDR3 in DNA: TGTGCCAGTAGTATAGCCACCCGGGACAGGGGATACGAGCAGTACTTC. Using reference TRBV19 and TRBJ2-7 for the parts outside the CDR3, the full variable domain is DGGITQSPKYLFRKEGQNVTLSCEQNLNHDAMYWYRQDPGQGLRLIYYSQIVNDFQKGDIAEGYSVSREKKESFPLTVTSAQKNPTAFYLCASSIATRDRGYEQYFGPGTRLTVT.

This clone was detected only a few times. The chain has TRBV5-4 and TRBJ2-7; 11 bases map to TRBD2. From germline, CDR1 is SGHNT and CDR2 YYREEE (reference sequence). The CDR3 runs 14 residues. V shed 4 bases and J 3 bases; nucleotides not matched to a gene: 3. CDR3 DNA: TGTGCCAGCAGCCCAACTAGCGGGGGCTACGAGCAGTACTTC. Translated: CASSPTSGGYEQYF. The full variable domain, with the rest looked up from reference TRBV5-4 and TRBJ2-7, is ETGVTQSPTHLIKTRGQQVTLRCSSQSGHNTVSWYQQALGQGPQFIFQYYREEENGRGNFPPRFSGLQFPNYSSELNVNALELDDSALYLCASSPTSGGYEQYFGPGTRLTVT.

The chain combines TRBV9 with TRBJ2-5; the match to TRBD1 covers 7 bases. The DNA end is more similar to TRBJ2-7, so the J call may be wrong. This CDR3 comprises 14 residues. Germline values: CDR1 SGDLS, CDR2 YYNGEE. The CDR3 nucleotides are TGTGCCAGCAGCTCCGGGACAGACGCCTACGAGCAGTACTTC. It codes for CASSSGTDAYEQYF.

This chain uses TRBV2 with TRBJ2-5, with TRBD2 identical over 8 bases. Per the germline V gene, CDR1 is SNHLY and CDR2 is FYNNEI. The junction had 11 bases not matched to a gene; V was cut back by 9 bases and J by 5 bases. The CDR3 totals 14 residues. In nucleotides, the CDR3 is TGTGCCAGTTCTAATCGGGGGGGCGCGGAGACCCAGTACTTC. Its protein is CASSNRGGAETQYF.

The chain links TRBV10-3 to TRBJ2-7, with TRBD1 matching 9 bases. After removal of 0 bases from V and 2 bases from J, the junction contained 8 bases not matched to a gene. The length of the CDR3 is 17 residues. Germline-derived CDR1 and CDR2 are ENHRY and SYGVKD. CDR3 coding DNA: TGTGCCATCAGTGAGTCCCTTGGACAGGGGCTTCCCTACGAGCAGTACTTC. Its translation: CAISESLGQGLPYEQYF.

V and J are TRBV18 and TRBJ1-2, with 9 bases aligning to TRBD1. The J segment lost 3 bases and the V segment lost 5 bases, leaving 7 bases of the junction unmatched. The CDR3 is made up of 15 amino acids. Germline V gives CDR1 KGHSH, CDR2 LQKENI. The CDR3 reads CASSKGQGNHYGYTF. For the CDR3, the DNA is TGTGCCAGCTCAAAAGGACAGGGGAACCACTATGGCTACACCTTC.